This TCR beta chain was obtained from a study of OX40 agonist ivuxolimab in advanced cancers. Study at large: An agonistic human IgG2 monoclonal antibody against OX40 (CD134) was given. Patients with prior anti-PD-1, anti-PD-L1 or anti-CTLA-4 therapy were eligible; about 40% had some. Study-level points and caveats: CD4+ T cells averaged fewer expanded clones than CD8+ T cells. Antigens targeted by the expanded peripheral T cells were not determined.

The assay was immunoSEQ multiplex PCR, and TCRdb's table has in-frame clones only and misses some. The sample has roughly 58,000 clones; approximately 80% are singletons. This clone was seen once. Its antigen is undetermined. V lost 0 bases and J lost 5, with 10 bases in between. Germline V gene lookup returns CDR1 KGHSH and CDR2 LQKENI. The CDR3 has 14 amino acids. The clonotype was recovered from an adult with an advanced solid tumor such as melanoma, head and neck, liver or kidney cancer. The sequencing used CD4+ or CD8+ T cells sorted from blood, collected in a trial of the OX40 agonist ivuxolimab. J is TRBJ2-5 and V is TRBV18; D uncertain. CDR3: CASSPPVGSETQYF. CDR3 sequence (DNA): TGTGCCAGCTCACCACCTGTAGGTAGTGAGACCCAGTACTTC.